This T cell receptor beta chain was sequenced during a study of T cells expressing NK-cell markers. Study background: Seven of the eight sequenced donors were HCMV-seropositive; one was seronegative.

Germline V gene sequence: CDR1 SGHRS, CDR2 YFSETQ. There are 14 residues in the CDR3. TCR beta libraries carry UMIs added by 5'RACE template switching. TCRdb re-called the 5' RACE reads and gives one entry per CDR3 protein, without DNA. Here the sample table reports 150,000 or so distinct CDR3 sequences. Sequencing was done on a sample of blood T cells: a sorted CD56 or NKG2C T cell subset, CD4+ or CD8+ T cells, or bulk PBMC T cells (not recorded which). The gene calls are TRBV5-1 and TRBJ1-1. This sequence was found in a woman in her forties or fifties in good health. This chain's CDR3 is CASSPFEGNTEAFF.